The entry below describes one T cell receptor (beta chain). Sequencing used immunoSEQ multiplex PCR; TCRdb keeps in-frame clones, though not all of them. The table includes under 20,000 clones, 75% to 85% detected once. This specimen comes from a study of OX40 agonist ivuxolimab in advanced cancers. Study-wide context: Patients were dosed intravenously with ivuxolimab at 0.01 to 10 mg/kg every 2 weeks. Past anti-PD-1, anti-PD-L1 or anti-CTLA-4 therapy was accepted, and 40% had received some. Partial responses, seen in three patients, involved one hepatocellular carcinoma and two cutaneous melanomas.

J lost 1 base, V lost 5 bases, and 6 bases had no gene match. Germline loops: CDR1 MDHEN, CDR2 SYDVKM. The length of the CDR3 is 15 residues. It was autoimmune disease history or systemic immunosuppression that excluded patients. The receptor's source is an adult with an advanced solid tumor such as melanoma, head and neck, liver or kidney cancer. Sequenced material: CD4+ or CD8+ T cells sorted from blood, taken in a trial of the OX40 agonist ivuxolimab. V is TRBV28 and J is TRBJ2-7; 9 bases map to TRBD1. The CDR3, as DNA: TGTGCCAGCAGTCTGACAGGGGGACGGTCCTACGAGCAGTACTTC. Its protein product is CASSLTGGRSYEQYF.